Presented here are 15 T cell receptor beta chains from one specimen sequenced in a study of blood T cell repertoires in COVID-19. TCRdb keeps only in-frame clones here, not all; method: immunoSEQ multiplex PCR. This table holds under 300,000 clones, 75% to 90% found once. The sequenced sample consisted of peripheral blood. The receptors originated from a woman in her seventies with COVID-19, enrolled during active disease.

The chain combines TRBV6-2 or TRBV6-3 with TRBJ2-3; the D gene is possibly TRBD2 (5 bases). The V end was cut by 0 bases, the J end by 5 bases, with 9 bases between. CDR3 size: 14 residues. Germline V lookup: CDR1 MNHEY, CDR2 SVGEGT. CDR3 protein: CASSYSLGGDTQYF. CDR3 nucleotide sequence: TGTGCCAGCAGTTACTCTCTAGGAGGAGATACGCAGTATTTT.

The chain has TRBV6-5 and TRBJ2-7; TRBD2 aligns across 13 bases. There are 15 residues in the CDR3. Per the germline V gene, CDR1 is MNHEY and CDR2 is SVGAGI. With V trimmed by 7 bases and J by 0 bases, 3 bases remained unmatched. CDR3 protein: CASKGLAGSSYEQYF. CDR3 sequence (DNA): TGTGCCAGCAAGGGACTAGCGGGGAGCTCCTACGAGCAGTACTTC.

This chain joins TRBV24-1 and TRBJ2-1; D might be TRBD2 (6 bases). The CDR3 extends over 16 amino acids. Trimming shortened V by 2 bases and J by 4 bases, and 14 bases separated the two germline ends. In germline, CDR1 is KGHDR, CDR2 SFDVKD. CDR3 coding DNA: TGTGCCACCAGTGATTCGGACGGGGGTGATTACAATGAGCAGTTCTTC. Translated: CATSDSDGGDYNEQFF.

The chain uses TRBV19 and TRBJ2-2; no clear D gene. V lost 5 bases and J 10 bases, leaving 17 bases between the germline ends. The CDR3 spans 14 residues. Germline CDR1 and CDR2: LNHDA and SQIVND (reference sequence). The CDR3 protein is CASSAQVGWKELFF. CDR3 nucleotides: TGTGCCAGTAGTGCCCAGGTAGGATGGAAGGAGCTGTTTTTT.

V usage is TRBV10-3 and J usage is TRBJ1-1, with no clear D. The CDR3 is 14 amino acids. Germline assignment: CDR1 ENHRY and CDR2 SYGVKD. Trimming left V 3 bases short and J 1 base short, with 9 bases between. The CDR3 DNA is TGTGCCATCAGTGAACTAAATCAGAACACTGAAGCTTTCTTT. Translating gives CAISELNQNTEAFF.

The chain links TRBV2 to TRBJ2-3; TRBD2 aligns across 8 bases. The CDR3 has 15 residues. CDR1 is SNHLY and CDR2 is FYNNEI in the germline V gene. V trimming: 8 bases; J trimming: 4 bases; junction bases outside the gene matches: 11. The chain's CDR3 is CASPKGSGGPDTQYF. The CDR3 DNA sequence: TGTGCCAGCCCGAAGGGCAGCGGGGGCCCAGATACGCAGTATTTT.

The chain carries TRBV4-3 and TRBJ1-2; a weak D match, TRBD1 (5 bases). Trimming took 3 bases from V and 4 from J, leaving 12 bases between them. Germline V gives CDR1 LGHNA, CDR2 YSLEER. The CDR3 loop spans 14 amino acids. The CDR3 is CASSQTDSRYGYTF. The CDR3 DNA reads as TGCGCCAGCAGCCAGACAGACAGCCGCTATGGCTACACCTTC.

The chain combines TRBV19 with TRBJ1-2, with D perhaps TRBD1 (5 bases). V was clipped by 6 bases and J by 4 bases, with 21 bases between them. Germline-derived CDR1 and CDR2 are LNHDA and SQIVND (reference sequence). The length of the CDR3 is 16 residues. Here the CDR3 DNA reads TGTGCCAGTAGGATGCGGGACGGATCAAATTTCTATGGCTACACCTTC. Translation: CASRMRDGSNFYGYTF.

V usage is TRBV5-1 and J usage is TRBJ2-1; the D gene is possibly TRBD1 (6 bases). Trimming pared 4 bases from V and 5 bases from J, leaving 10 bases between. The germline V gene encodes CDR1 SGHRS and CDR2 YFSETQ. The CDR3 runs 13 residues. The CDR3 nucleotides are TGCGCCAGCAGCCTCCAGGGGAACAATGAGCAGTTCTTC. Amino acid sequence: CASSLQGNNEQFF.

This sequence joins TRBV6-5 and TRBJ2-3, with 10 bases matching TRBD1. The J segment lost 7 bases and the V segment lost 4 bases, leaving 5 bases of the junction unmatched. The germline V gene has CDR1 MNHEY and CDR2 SVGAGI. The CDR3 loop spans 14 amino acids. The CDR3 nucleotides are TGTGCCAGCAGTTCCGGACAGGGGGTATATACGCAGTATTTT. This translates into CASSSGQGVYTQYF.

The V gene is TRBV7-2, the J gene TRBJ1-2; 7 bases map to TRBD1. CDR3 length equals 15 residues. Trimming at V came to 1 base and at J to 4 bases, leaving 6 bases not matched to a gene. Germline lookup yields CDR1 SGHTA and CDR2 FQGNSA. The CDR3 here is CASSLGQGMAYGYTF. Written as DNA, the CDR3 is TGTGCCAGCAGCTTAGGACAGGGCATGGCCTATGGCTACACCTTC. The full variable domain, in which reference TRBV7-2 and TRBJ1-2 provide the parts outside the CDR3, is GAGVSQSPSNKVTEKGKDVELRCDPISGHTALYWYRQSLGQGLEFLIYFQGNSAPDKSGLPSDRFSAERTGGSVSTLTIQRTQQEDSAVYLCASSLGQGMAYGYTFGSGTRLTVV.

CDR3 DNA: TGTGCCAGCACCTGGACAGACACCCGCACAGATACGCAGTATTTT. Translating gives CASTWTDTRTDTQYF. The rearrangement joins TRBV27 to TRBJ2-3; tentative D call: TRBD1 (6 bases). V was clipped by 7 bases and J by 1 base, with 15 bases between them. Looked up from germline, CDR1 is MNHEY and CDR2 is SMNVEV (reference sequence). The CDR3 is 15 amino acids.

The V call is TRBV18, the J call TRBJ1-5; TRBD1 aligns across 11 bases. The CDR3 totals 18 residues. The germline V gene encodes CDR1 KGHSH and CDR2 LQKENI. With 3 bases clipped from V and 4 bases from J, the junction kept 11 bases outside the gene matches. CDR3 in amino acids: CASSPGQGAPMLNQPQHF. Here the CDR3 DNA reads TGTGCCAGCTCACCCGGACAGGGGGCGCCGATGCTGAATCAGCCCCAGCATTTT.

The V gene is TRBV4-3, the J gene TRBJ1-4; no clear D. The CDR3 consists of 16 residues. Trimming took off 1 base at V and 8 bases at J, with 17 bases between the two ends. From germline, CDR1 is LGHNA and CDR2 YSLEER. CDR3 in amino acids: CASSQAGRIAVEKLFF. The DNA of the CDR3 is TGCGCCAGCAGCCAAGCGGGGAGGATTGCAGTGGAAAAACTGTTTTTT.

The chain combines TRBV6-1 with TRBJ1-2, with no clear D. Looked up from germline, CDR1 is MNHNS and CDR2 is SASEGT. The CDR3 is made up of 11 amino acids. The germline V and J ends were trimmed by 2 bases and 7 bases, with 5 bases remaining between them. The CDR3 nucleotides are TGTGCCAGCAGTGAACTCTCTGGCTACACCTTC. It specifies CASSELSGYTF.